What follows describes a single T cell receptor beta chain. After isolation, RNA underwent reverse transcription to generate cDNA as the sequencing template. TCRdb's table, derived via immunoSEQ multiplex PCR, lists solely in-frame clones and lacks some. The profile shows about 180,000 clones, 50% to 65% of them singletons. This entry belongs to a study of CD8+ T cells in alopecia areata. The treatment: oral pan-JAK inhibitor, 5-10 mg twice daily. Germline lookup yields CDR1 SGHTA and CDR2 FQGNSA. The V segment lost 5 bases and the J segment 8 bases; nucleotides outside the gene matches: 9. The CDR3 extends over 14 amino acids.

The chain carries TRBV7-2 and TRBJ1-1, with 9 nucleotides matching TRBD1. The receptor was isolated from a human donor with alopecia areata. The sequencing here drew on CD8+ T cells sorted from blood, taken at week 24, from a patient treated with tofacitinib. The CDR3 protein is CASSQWTGVPEAFF. The CDR3 DNA reads TGTGCCAGCAGCCAATGGACAGGGGTCCCCGAAGCTTTCTTT.